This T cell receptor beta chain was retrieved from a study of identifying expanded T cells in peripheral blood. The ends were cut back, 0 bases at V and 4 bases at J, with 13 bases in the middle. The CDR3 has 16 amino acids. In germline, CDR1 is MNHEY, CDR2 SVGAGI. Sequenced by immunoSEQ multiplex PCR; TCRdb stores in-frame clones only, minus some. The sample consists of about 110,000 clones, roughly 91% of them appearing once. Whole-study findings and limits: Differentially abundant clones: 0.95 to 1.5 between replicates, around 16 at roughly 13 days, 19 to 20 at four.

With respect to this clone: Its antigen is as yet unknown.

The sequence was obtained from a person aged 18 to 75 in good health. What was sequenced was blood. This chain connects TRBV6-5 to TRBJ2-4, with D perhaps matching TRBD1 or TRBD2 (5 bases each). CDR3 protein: CASSYSTGTQKNIQYF. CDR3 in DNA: TGTGCCAGCAGTTACTCTACGGGGACCCAAAAAAACATTCAGTACTTC.